These 11 T cell receptor delta chains originate from one sample sequenced in a study of gamma-delta T cells after stem cell transplantation. TCRdb re-analyzed the RT-PCR reads via CATT. The profile shows about 15,000 delta-chain clones, approximately 8.8% of them singletons. Specimen: gamma-delta T cells. All receptors come from a human donor. It is not recorded whose cells these are; they may come from a transplant donor.

To note about this clone: The mismatch at residue 4 between this DNA's translation and the TCRdb protein of a much larger clone likely reflects a read error; the protein shown is translated from the DNA. Additional DNA sequences in this sample encode the identical CDR3. The chain links TRDV2 to TRDJ1, with 10 bases aligning to TRDD3. The germline CDR1 and CDR2 sequences are GEAIGNYY and EKD. V shed 4 bases, J shed 1 base, and the junction held 11 bases outside the gene matches. This CDR3 spans 17 amino acids. In DNA form, the CDR3 reads TGTGCCTGTGAGACTCTACTGGGGGATTTACCCACCGATAAACTCATCTTT. It specifies CACETLLGDLPTDKLIF.

This clone was counted at least ten times. A much larger clone differs by one base, so this may be a read error. Other DNA sequences in this sample translate to the same CDR3. The chain joins TRDV2 to TRDJ1; the match to TRDD3 covers 8 bases. Per germline, CDR1 GEAIGNYY and CDR2 EKD. The CDR3 sequence is 18 residues long. CDR3 region: CACDIVGDPLSYTDQLIF. CDR3 coding DNA: TGTGCCTGTGACATAGTGGGGGATCCGCTCTCTTACACCGATCAACTCATCTTT.

This clone was counted between two and nine times. TCRdb has a much larger clone's protein, which differs at residue 16 from the translation of this DNA, likely because of a read error; what is shown is the protein translated from the DNA. This chain uses TRDV2 with TRDJ1; 9 bases are a match to TRDD3. Germline V lookup: CDR1 GEAIGNYY, CDR2 EKD. The V gene end was trimmed by 0 bases and the J gene end by 3 bases; junction bases not matched to a gene: 22. The CDR3 has 21 amino acids. This chain's CDR3 is CACDTVQKSLGDETYADKLIF. Here the CDR3 DNA reads TGTGCCTGTGACACCGTTCAAAAAAGTCTGGGGGATGAAACGTACGCCGATAAACTCATCTTT.

This clone was detected only a few times. The TCRdb protein comes from a much larger clone and disagrees with this DNA's translation at residue 14, likely due to a read error; the protein given here is derived from the DNA. The rearrangement uses TRDV2 and TRDJ1, with 9 nucleotides matching TRDD3. The CDR3 has 18 residues. The germline V gene has CDR1 GEAIGNYY and CDR2 EKD. CDR3 DNA: TGTGCCTGTGACACCGTTTCCCCGGTACTGGGGGACACCTATAAACTCATCTTT. Protein product: CACDTVSPVLGDTYKLIF.

This clone has only a few counts. A single base is all that separates this from a far larger clone, so a read error is likely. Distinct nucleotide sequences in the sample also encode this CDR3. The chain is built from TRDV1 and TRDJ1; 8 bases are a match to TRDD3. The CDR3 loop spans 20 amino acids. CDR1 is TSWWSYY and CDR2 is QGS in the germline V gene. The ends lost 4 bases at V and 0 bases at J; junction bases unmatched: 19. This chain's CDR3 is CALGGSLTTGWGTYTDKLIF. CDR3 coding DNA: TGTGCTCTTGGGGGCTCCCTGACTACAGGCTGGGGGACGTACACCGATAAACTCATCTTT.

This clone was counted only a few times. This DNA translates differently at residue 11 from the TCRdb protein, which is that of a much larger clone; a read error is likely, and the protein shown is the DNA's own translation. The V call is TRDV2, the J call TRDJ1; 9 bases fit TRDD3. CDR1 is GEAIGNYY, CDR2 EKD, per germline. Trimming at V came to 1 base and at J to 0 bases, leaving 23 bases not matched to a gene. This CDR3 is built from 22 residues. This CDR3 reads CACDTVGTGGHTHSEYTDKLIF. CDR3 bases: TGTGCCTGTGACACGGTGGGAACTGGGGGACACACTCACTCAGAGTACACCGATAAACTCATCTTT.

V gene TRDV2 combines with J gene TRDJ1; possibly TRDD3 for D (5 bases). The V end lost 0 bases, the J end lost 4 bases, and 26 bases lay between the germline ends. Per the germline V gene, CDR1 is GEAIGNYY and CDR2 is EKD. This CDR3 contains 19 residues. The CDR3, as DNA: TGTGCCTGTGACACCGGGGACAACTCGGAGAAACGGGTCAACGATAAACTCATCTTT. It yields the protein CACDTGDNSEKRVNDKLIF.

V is TRDV2 and J is TRDJ1; a weak D match, TRDD1 (6 bases). Germline V CDR1 and CDR2: GEAIGNYY, EKD. V dropped 0 bases and J dropped 10 bases, with 29 bases sitting between them. The CDR3 sequence is 18 residues long. The CDR3 nucleotides are TGTGCCTGTGACACCGCCGACGGTCAACTGGTGTATAAAAATAGACTCATCTTT. Amino acids: CACDTADGQLVYKNRLIF.

The table lists this clone with many counts. A far larger clone is one nucleotide away, so this likely arose from a read error. J is TRDJ1 and V is TRDV2; TRDD3 matches at 11 bases. Losses at the gene ends were 3 bases for V and 1 base for J; bases not matched to a gene: 9. The CDR3 loop spans 17 amino acids. Germline-derived CDR1 and CDR2 are GEAIGNYY and EKD. The CDR3 is CACDPLMGDTVTDKLIF. Here the CDR3 DNA reads TGTGCCTGTGACCCTCTCATGGGGGATACGGTCACCGATAAACTCATCTTT.

This clone was detected a few times. The chain recombines TRDV2 with TRDJ1; 10 bases map to TRDD3. The V and J ends lost 0 bases and 1 base, in that order; junction bases with no gene match: 19. CDR3 length equals 21 residues. CDR1 and CDR2 (germline): GEAIGNYY, EKD. CDR3 region: CACDTVSMGDTSTQFTDKLIF. Written as DNA, the CDR3 is TGTGCCTGTGACACCGTGTCGATGGGGGATACTTCTACTCAATTCACCGATAAACTCATCTTT.

Turning to this clone: TCRdb records a much larger clone's protein for this DNA, with a difference at residue 5 that likely arises from a read error; the protein given is the translation of the DNA. This specimen includes other DNA sequences encoding the same CDR3. The V call is TRDV2, the J call TRDJ1, with 7 bases aligning to TRDD3. After removal of 4 bases from V and 2 bases from J, the junction contained 15 bases not matched to a gene. The CDR3 consists of 17 residues. The germline V gene has CDR1 GEAIGNYY and CDR2 EKD. This CDR3 reads CACEMLGANRGTDKLIF. As DNA, the CDR3 is TGTGCCTGTGAAATGCTGGGGGCGAACCGGGGTACCGATAAACTCATCTTT.